This TCR beta chain comes out of a study of human T cells and chemical hapten exposure. This clonotype was detected many times. This sample's time point: patch test 2, 6 weeks after DPC sensitization. Documented treatment: therapeutic diphenylcyclopropenone sensitization with weekly scalp DPC. One entry per CDR3 protein results from TCRdb running MiXCR on the RACE reads. The data contain tens of thousands of distinct CDR3 sequences, around 10% of them seen just once; the ten biggest clones take up roughly 1.5%. Germline assignment: CDR1 LGHNA and CDR2 YSLEER. Trimming pared 0 bases from V and 7 bases from J, leaving 7 bases between. CDR3 length: 14 amino acids.

The sample consisted of whole blood, taken in connection with sensitization to the hapten diphenylcyclopropenone (DPC). The TCR sequence derives from a man in his late teens or twenties with alopecia areata. Some clones in this sample may be carry-over from other donors' samples. The chain is built from TRBV4-3 and TRBJ1-6; D is unclear. The CDR3 is CASSQDYPNSPLHF. In DNA form, the CDR3 reads TGCGCCAGCAGCCAAGATTATCCGAATTCACCCCTCCACTTT.